The present entry profiles one TCR beta chain with its context. Its specificity is not known. Some clones are missing from TCRdb's copy, which holds only in-frame ones; the method was immunoSEQ multiplex PCR. The table has about 110,000 clones, 70% to 90% seen once; the top ten hold approximately 15%. Trimming cost V 5 bases and J 3 bases; bases outside gene matches: 2. Germline V gene data show CDR1 as MNHEY and CDR2 as SVGAGI. CDR3 size: 14 residues. This specimen comes from a study of T cell responses to AZD1222 COVID-19 vaccine. Across the study: Pooling was applied to second doses at about 4 or about 12 weeks.

Study-level points and caveats: No repertoire was sampled before or during the peak T cell response, only after it. CD4 TCRs associated with vaccination spanned spike, dominating at 160-218 and 743-854.

This receptor was identified in an adult in good health. V gene TRBV6-5 combines with J gene TRBJ2-5, with 11 bases lining up with TRBD1. The sequencing here drew on peripheral blood, taken on day 0 of AZD1222 vaccination. The CDR3 is CASSRDRGKETQYF. CDR3 DNA: TGTGCCAGCAGTAGGGACAGGGGGAAAGAGACCCAGTACTTC.